The text below deals with one TCR beta chain. This record belongs to a study of blood T cell repertoires in COVID-19. The data were produced by immunoSEQ multiplex PCR, yet TCRdb's version contains in-frame clones alone and is incomplete. The sample gives 140,000 to 150,000 clones, 80% to 85% of which show up once; roughly 34% is in the top ten. With 3 bases clipped from V and 7 bases from J, the junction kept 8 bases outside the gene matches. CDR1 and CDR2 (germline): MGHRA, YSYEKL. CDR3 length: 16 amino acids. Sequencing input: peripheral blood. The gene calls are TRBV4-1 and TRBJ1-6, with 8 bases matching TRBD1. The source is a human donor in a cohort sampled during active COVID-19. The CDR3 region is CASSHEQGGRNSPLHF. DNA for the CDR3: TGCGCCAGCAGCCATGAACAGGGGGGGAGGAATTCACCCCTCCACTTT.